This record covers a single T cell receptor (beta chain). It has no known antigen specificity. Qualities for individual bases were not recorded, and no much larger clone is one base off. Other DNA variants within this sample encode the same CDR3. This record belongs to a study of beta chain features in type 1 diabetes (dated by TCRdb to between 2017 and 2018). Broadly, across the study: Patients and healthy donors did not differ in mean age, gender distribution, total cell number or subset yield. A total of 85 million to 140 million sorted cells were examined across all samples, and the number of cells per subset was strongly correlated with RNA yield. In the study, recently diagnosed type 1 diabetes patients and matched healthy donors were compared on the TCRB repertoires of their sorted circulating CD4+ T cell subsets. Regulatory and stem cell-like memory subsets were isolated from only 8 patients and roughly 8 healthy donors, whereas naive and central memory subsets came from all 30 or so donors. Findings and caveats that apply to the study as a whole: At VDJ recombination sites, type 1 diabetes patients had fewer insertions and more deleted nucleotides, which implies abnormalities in thymic rearrangement. Shorter templates might be favored by PCR, yet because patient and control samples were amplified and corrected together, any such skew would affect both groups equally. Because cDNA was sequenced instead of genomic DNA, activated cells with high expression could be over-represented, although the groups did not differ in activation or CD3 levels. The naive, central memory and regulatory TCRB repertoires appeared to resemble one another more closely among patients than among healthy donors. Type 1 diabetes patients showed a moderate but significant shortening of TCRB CDR3 length in all four CD4+ subsets. HLA sub-analyses involved small numbers of individuals, so any influence of HLA type on TCRB rearrangement remained unresolved.

The entire amount of isolated RNA was reverse transcribed using the High Capacity cDNA Reverse Transcription Kit, so the sequenced TCRB transcripts were expressed ones. Deep immunoSEQ sequencing was performed on naive, central memory and regulatory T cell samples, with an average of roughly 3.5 million total reads per sample. After sorted cells were lysed in RLT buffer, RNA was extracted with DNase-treated RNeasy Micro or Mini kits, with the choice depending on cell number. To prevent cross-contamination, each cell subset was processed individually, whereas patient and healthy donor samples were processed jointly. TCRB sequences were amplified from cDNA with the immunoSEQ multiplex PCR, producing 87-bp fragments spanning the CDR3 region. The amplicons were sequenced using the Illumina HiSeq platform. The paper's processing steps were these. PCR bias was corrected computationally using synthetic template baselines, and reads within Hamming distance 2 were collapsed, with unmergeable singletons discarded. By aligning reads against IMGT, V, D and J genes, CDR3 length, and insertions or deletions at six rearrangement sites were assigned. Within each subset, clonotype counts were normalized to the number of sorted cells before true diversity and Gini coefficients were calculated with the tcR R package. The overlap coefficient, calculated on TCRB nucleotide sequences, was used to measure repertoire sharing. Out-of-frame TCRB sequences from naive cells were analyzed to stand in for the pre-selection repertoire. The table was pulled from immuneACCESS by TCRdb, which kept in-frame rearrangements only. Such tables lose some clones; where checked, under half of the loss comes from unresolved V genes, and the rest has no known cause. V and J calls plus clone size are reproduced from that table; the DNA served to infer D and trimming. Counted in this sample were about 350,000 clones; less than 20% of them appeared once. The ten largest account for under 0.05% of the sample.

Each donor gave one peripheral blood draw, averaging roughly 100 mL, which was collected into heparinised tubes. A BD FACSAria II was used to sort naive, central memory, regulatory and stem cell-like memory CD4+ T cells with a panel that included CD45RO, CCR7, CD25, CD127, CD95 and CD27. All sorted populations exceeded 95% purity. PBMCs were isolated right away by Lymphoprep density gradient centrifugation and were stained directly, without culture. Samples were stained and sorted in pairs, with one healthy donor and one patient per experiment, so that batch effects were minimized. The germline ends are 9 bases apart after V is trimmed by 2 bases and J by 1 base. Its CDR3 holds 14 amino acids, cysteine through phenylalanine. Only the CDR3 DNA stays, 42 bases, in frame from base 1. Per the germline V gene, SGHRS is the CDR1 and YFSETQ is the CDR2.

The TCR sequence derives from a woman in her late teens or twenties in good health. Material: naive CD4+ T cells from blood. The label giving this sample's cell subset or site can be read as: true naive CD4+ T cells. The receptor chain draws on TRBV5-1 and TRBJ2-5, with TRBD1 as a weak D call on 6 bases. The CDR3 corresponds to CASSFQGSQETQYF. In nucleotides, the sequence is TGCGCCAGCAGCTTTCAGGGGAGCCAAGAGACCCAGTACTTC.